Listed below are T cell receptor beta chains from one sample, sequenced in a study of blood T cell repertoires in COVID-19. The assay was immunoSEQ multiplex PCR, and TCRdb's table has in-frame clones only and misses some. The repertoire holds about 160,000 clones, with roughly four fifths as singletons. Sequencing input: peripheral blood. These receptors originate from a human donor in a cohort sampled during active COVID-19. Each CDR3 is given with its conserved first and last residue. A D gene is named only where the DNA matches it firmly. Some rows have no size entry. The others give once, few or many, or a class for an expanded clone.

V	D	size	J	CDR3	DNA
TRBV19	TRBD1	.	TRBJ1-2	CASSRSADRGGGYTF	TGTGCCAGTAGTAGGTCGGCGGACAGGGGAGGCGGCTACACCTTC
TRBV6-2/TRBV6-3	.	.	TRBJ2-3	CASSFHPQGSFADTQYF	TGTGCCAGCAGTTTTCACCCCCAGGGGAGTTTTGCCGATACGCAGTATTTT
TRBV5-1	.	.	TRBJ1-1	CASSELGVYETEAFF	TGCGCCAGCAGCGAGCTCGGGGTGTATGAGACTGAAGCTTTCTTT
TRBV7-3	TRBD2	.	TRBJ2-1	CASSFGLAVNNEQFF	TGTGCCAGCAGCTTCGGACTAGCGGTGAACAATGAGCAGTTCTTC
TRBV2	.	once	TRBJ2-2	CASSGEINTGELFF	TGTGCCAGCAGTGGCGAGATTAACACCGGGGAGCTGTTTTTT
TRBV27	TRBD2	once	TRBJ2-7	CASSYGTSGNYEQYF	TGTGCCAGCAGTTATGGGACTAGCGGGAACTACGAGCAGTACTTC
TRBV11-2	.	.	TRBJ1-4	CASSYATNEKLFF	TGTGCCAGCAGTTATGCAACTAATGAAAAACTGTTTTTT
TRBV5-1	.	.	TRBJ2-3	CASSLVGRLTDTQYF	TGCGCCAGCAGCTTGGTGGGCAGGCTCACAGATACGCAGTATTTT
TRBV7-6	.	.	TRBJ2-3	CASSLSSRTAQATQYF	TGTGCCAGCAGCTTAAGCTCGCGGACAGCTCAAGCTACGCAGTATTTT
TRBV27	TRBD1	.	TRBJ1-2	CASRTGIHGYTF	TGTGCCAGCCGGACAGGGATTCATGGCTACACCTTC
TRBV5-5	.	.	TRBJ1-5	CASSFADTNQPQHF	TGTGCCAGCAGCTTCGCTGACACCAATCAGCCCCAGCATTTT
TRBV5-1	TRBD1	.	TRBJ1-3	CASSSNSGGVISGNTIYF	TGCGCCAGCAGCTCAAATTCAGGGGGAGTGATTTCTGGAAACACCATATATTTT
TRBV6-5	.	.	TRBJ1-4	CASSYDPQGNEKLFF	TGTGCCAGCAGTTACGACCCTCAGGGGAATGAAAAACTGTTTTTT
TRBV27	TRBD1	.	TRBJ2-2	CASSTPTGAVGELFF	TGTGCCAGCAGTACCCCGACAGGGGCCGTCGGGGAGCTGTTTTTT
TRBV19	.	.	TRBJ2-2	CASSILSGSTGELFF	TGTGCCAGTAGTATCCTCTCAGGATCCACCGGGGAGCTGTTTTTT
TRBV9	.	.	TRBJ2-1	CASSVSLVSYNEQFF	TGTGCCAGCAGCGTCAGTTTGGTTTCCTACAATGAGCAGTTCTTC
TRBV12-5	TRBD1	.	TRBJ2-7	CASGLGQGAGEQYF	TGTGCTAGTGGTTTGGGACAGGGGGCTGGGGAGCAGTACTTC
TRBV6-5	.	.	TRBJ1-1	CASRRDRGGAFF	TGTGCCAGCAGACGAGACCGCGGTGGGGCTTTCTTT
TRBV27	.	.	TRBJ1-5	CASSLGTAQRGNQPQHF	TGTGCCAGCAGTTTAGGGACTGCTCAACGCGGCAATCAGCCCCAGCATTTT
TRBV5-1	.	.	TRBJ2-7	CASSFTTTGDSWTKQYF	TGCGCCAGCAGCTTCACGACCACAGGGGACTCGTGGACGAAGCAGTACTTC
TRBV6-5	.	.	TRBJ1-1	CASSPGSRTEAFF	TGTGCCAGCAGTCCAGGGTCGCGAACTGAAGCTTTCTTT
TRBV9	TRBD1	few	TRBJ1-3	CASSVAGTGYGNTIYF	TGTGCCAGCAGCGTGGCAGGGACAGGCTACGGAAACACCATATATTTT
TRBV7-8	.	.	TRBJ2-7	CASSPRLDREEYF	TGTGCCAGCAGCCCAAGACTAGACAGGGAAGAGTACTTC
TRBV2	TRBD2	.	TRBJ2-2	CASSRDHPTGTINTGELFF	TGTGCCAGCAGTAGGGACCATCCGACGGGGACTATCAACACCGGGGAGCTGTTTTTT
TRBV20-1	TRBD1	once	TRBJ1-5	CSASGGQGNNQPQHF	TGCAGTGCTAGTGGGGGACAGGGAAATAATCAGCCCCAGCATTTT
TRBV11-3	TRBD2	.	TRBJ2-1	CASSLRAGGPDEQFF	TGTGCCAGCAGCTTACGGGCGGGGGGGCCTGATGAGCAGTTCTTC
TRBV5-6	TRBD1	.	TRBJ2-7	CASSPGTAHFSYEQYF	TGTGCCAGCAGCCCGGGGACAGCCCACTTCTCCTACGAGCAGTACTTC
TRBV7-9	.	.	TRBJ1-2	CASSQTGRGYTF	TGTGCCAGCAGCCAAACAGGGCGCGGCTACACCTTC
TRBV27	TRBD1	.	TRBJ1-3	CASSLQGTGERNTIYF	TGTGCCAGCAGTTTACAAGGGACAGGCGAACGAAACACCATATATTTT
TRBV6-5	TRBD2	.	TRBJ2-7	CASTQRGASYEQYF	TGTGCCAGCACCCAGCGGGGGGCCTCCTACGAGCAGTACTTC
TRBV7-2	.	few	TRBJ2-5	CASSPRPGLQTKETQYF	TGTGCCAGCAGTCCAAGGCCCGGCCTCCAGACTAAGGAGACCCAGTACTTC
TRBV5-5	.	.	TRBJ1-5	CASSPAYSNQPQHF	TGTGCCAGCAGCCCCGCGTATAGCAATCAGCCCCAGCATTTT
TRBV10-2	.	.	TRBJ1-1	CASLGGTEAFF	TGCGCCAGCCTCGGAGGAACTGAAGCTTTCTTT
TRBV6-2/TRBV6-3	.	few	TRBJ1-2	CASSSYGTPNYGYTF	TGTGCCAGCAGCTCCTATGGGACACCTAACTATGGCTACACCTTC
TRBV5-6	.	.	TRBJ2-3	CASSLRSFTDTQYF	TGTGCCAGCAGCTTGCGGTCTTTTACAGATACGCAGTATTTT
TRBV7-6	TRBD2	.	TRBJ2-1	CASSVYPSGRAGEQFF	TGTGCCAGCAGCGTATATCCAAGTGGGAGGGCCGGTGAGCAGTTCTTC
TRBV6-1	TRBD1	few	TRBJ2-5	CASSGHRTGSGETQYF	TGTGCCAGCAGTGGACACCGGACAGGGTCCGGAGAGACCCAGTACTTC
TRBV4-2	.	.	TRBJ2-7	CASSQASAEQYF	TGTGCCAGCAGCCAGGCCTCCGCCGAGCAGTACTTC
TRBV28	.	.	TRBJ1-4	CASSPSPGTNEKLFF	TGTGCCAGCAGTCCTTCACCGGGAACTAATGAAAAACTGTTTTTT
TRBV21-1	.	.	TRBJ2-3	CASSTFSGSGDTQYF	TGTGCCAGCAGCACCTTTAGCGGGAGTGGGGATACGCAGTATTTT
TRBV12-5	TRBD1	once	TRBJ1-5	CASLEGASNQPQHF	TGTGCTAGCTTAGAGGGGGCTAGCAATCAGCCCCAGCATTTT
TRBV6-2/TRBV6-3	TRBD2	.	TRBJ2-3	CASSYSGTSGGASTDTQYF	TGTGCCAGCAGTTACTCCGGGACTAGCGGGGGGGCCTCCACAGATACGCAGTATTTT
TRBV18	TRBD2	many	TRBJ2-1	CASSPLTSRGVNEQFF	TGTGCCAGCTCACCACTGACTAGCCGGGGGGTAAATGAGCAGTTCTTC
TRBV12-3/TRBV12-4	TRBD1	few	TRBJ1-1	CASILQGGTEAFF	TGTGCCAGCATCTTACAGGGGGGCACTGAAGCTTTCTTT
TRBV2	.	.	TRBJ2-2	CASSDKLTNTGELFF	TGTGCCAGCAGTGACAAGCTAACGAACACCGGGGAGCTGTTTTTT
TRBV30	.	.	TRBJ1-5	CAWSEHNNQPQHF	TGTGCCTGGAGCGAACACAACAATCAGCCCCAGCATTTT
TRBV19	TRBD1	.	TRBJ1-4	CASSAMEGGREKLFF	TGTGCCAGTTCCGCTATGGAAGGGGGCCGTGAAAAACTGTTTTTT
TRBV19	TRBD2	.	TRBJ2-1	CASSVSGTTYNEQFF	TGTGCCAGTAGTGTTAGCGGGACCACCTACAATGAGCAGTTCTTC
TRBV6-1	TRBD2	.	TRBJ2-1	CASSEAGTSSGEQFF	TGTGCCAGCAGTGAAGCCGGGACTAGCAGTGGTGAGCAGTTCTTC
TRBV21-1	.	.	TRBJ2-5	CASSKGLAGGVGTQYF	TGTGCCAGCAGCAAAGGTCTAGCGGGAGGGGTTGGGACCCAGTACTTC
TRBV3-1/TRBV3-2	TRBD1	.	TRBJ1-6	CASNSQGAISPLHF	TGTGCCAGCAACTCACAGGGGGCGATTTCACCCCTCCACTTT
TRBV6-5	.	.	TRBJ2-3	CASSYSGQWTDTQYF	TGTGCCAGCAGTTACTCGGGACAATGGACAGATACGCAGTATTTT
TRBV12-3/TRBV12-4	TRBD1	once	TRBJ2-7	CASSLGTGDEQYF	TGTGCCAGCAGCCTTGGGACAGGGGACGAGCAGTACTTC
TRBV4-3	TRBD2	.	TRBJ2-5	CASSQDWIAGGPSRETQYF	TGCGCCAGCAGCCAAGATTGGATAGCGGGAGGGCCCAGTCGAGAGACCCAGTACTTC